These 12 T cell receptor beta chains were sequenced from one sample in a study of OX40 agonist ivuxolimab in advanced cancers. TCRdb's copy holds only in-frame clones and misses some; the assay was immunoSEQ multiplex PCR. Of tens of thousands of clones listed, around four fifths are singletons. The input for sequencing was CD4+ or CD8+ T cells sorted from blood, taken in a trial of the OX40 agonist ivuxolimab. Receptors were obtained from an adult with an advanced solid tumor such as melanoma, head and neck, liver or kidney cancer.

This chain joins TRBV6-6 and TRBJ2-7; D gene ambiguous. V was shortened by 7 bases and J by 2 bases, with 12 bases between the two germline ends. This CDR3 is built from 13 residues. The germline V gene encodes CDR1 MNHNY and CDR2 SVGAGI (reference sequence). The CDR3, as DNA: TGTGCCAGCATCGCGGACCAGCCCTACGAGCAGTACTTC. Its translation: CASIADQPYEQYF.

J is TRBJ1-2 and V is TRBV5-5; D gene uncertain. The CDR3 extends over 15 amino acids. CDR1 is SGHKS, CDR2 YYEKEE, per germline (reference sequence). V lost 1 base, J lost 5 bases, and 15 bases lay in between. The DNA for the CDR3 is TGTGCCAGCAGCTTGTCTACCGGATCGATTTATGGCTACACCTTC. It encodes CASSLSTGSIYGYTF.

V gene TRBV6-6 combines with J gene TRBJ1-2; 10 bases fit TRBD1. This CDR3 comprises 15 residues. Germline trimming cut 4 bases from V and 8 bases from J; bases unmatched to any gene: 10. Per germline, CDR1 MNHNY and CDR2 SVGAGI (reference sequence). The CDR3 region is CASSFFLGTGDGYTF. The CDR3 DNA follows: TGTGCCAGCAGTTTTTTTTTGGGGACAGGGGACGGCTACACCTTC.

This rearrangement joins TRBV7-8 to TRBJ2-2; 10 bases align to TRBD1. The germline V gene has CDR1 SGHVS and CDR2 FQNEAQ. The junction had 5 bases not matched to a gene; V was cut back by 5 bases and J by 5 bases. The CDR3 has 15 residues. The CDR3 here is CASSPRTGGTGELFF. CDR3 DNA: TGTGCCAGCAGCCCAAGGACAGGGGGGACCGGGGAGCTGTTTTTT.

The gene calls are TRBV7-2 and TRBJ2-3, with D unresolved. V gave up 1 base and J gave up 2 bases, with 10 bases separating them. The length of the CDR3 is 15 residues. CDR1 and CDR2 (germline): SGHTA, FQGNSA. The CDR3 DNA is TGTGCCAGCAGCTTAGGGGCCAGCCTCACAGATACGCAGTATTTT. Its translation: CASSLGASLTDTQYF.

The chain joins TRBV12-5 to TRBJ1-5, with a tentative D call TRBD1 (5 bases). The ends were cut back, 2 bases at V and 7 bases at J, with 12 bases in the middle. The CDR3 consists of 14 residues. CDR1 is LGHNT, CDR2 FRNRAP, per germline. CDR3 bases: TGTGCTAGTGGTTTGACAGGTCTCGGGCAGCCCCAGCATTTT. It translates to CASGLTGLGQPQHF.

The chain combines TRBV7-3 with TRBJ2-3, with TRBD2 matching over 15 bases. CDR3 length: 20 residues. Germline lookup yields CDR1 SGHTA and CDR2 FQGTGA. Germline trimming cut 1 base from V and 4 bases from J; bases unmatched to any gene: 12. CDR3: CASSLRARGLAGGTSDTQYF. The CDR3 bases are TGTGCCAGCAGCTTAAGGGCCCGAGGACTAGCGGGGGGGACTTCAGATACGCAGTATTTT.

The genes are TRBV7-2 and TRBJ1-1; D may be TRBD1 (5 bases). V lost 1 base, J lost 2 bases, and 8 bases lay in between. In germline, CDR1 is SGHTA, CDR2 FQGNSA. This CDR3 region has 14 residues. The CDR3 here is CASSLGGLNTEAFF. CDR3 nucleotide sequence: TGTGCCAGCAGCTTAGGGGGACTAAACACTGAAGCTTTCTTT. The full variable domain, in which reference TRBV7-2 and TRBJ1-1 provide the parts outside the CDR3, is GAGVSQSPSNKVTEKGKDVELRCDPISGHTALYWYRQSLGQGLEFLIYFQGNSAPDKSGLPSDRFSAERTGGSVSTLTIQRTQQEDSAVYLCASSLGGLNTEAFFGQGTRLTVV.

The chain couples TRBV7-9 to TRBJ2-3; D call uncertain. The CDR3 is 12 residues long. CDR1 is SEHNR and CDR2 is FQNEAQ in the germline V gene (reference sequence). Trimming stripped 6 bases from V and 6 bases from J, with 10 bases between. The CDR3 DNA follows: TGTGCCAGCAGTGGGGTCGCCGATACGCAGTATTTT. It codes for CASSGVADTQYF.

This chain uses TRBV19 with TRBJ2-3, with D perhaps TRBD2 (5 bases). This CDR3 contains 15 residues. Germline V CDR1 and CDR2: LNHDA, SQIVND (reference sequence). Trimming stripped 0 bases from V and 1 base from J, with 8 bases between. CDR3 sequence reads: CASSIEGGRTDTQYF. Here the CDR3 DNA reads TGTGCCAGTAGTATAGAGGGCGGGCGCACAGATACGCAGTATTTT. Full variable domain (missing parts from reference TRBV19 and TRBJ2-3): DGGITQSPKYLFRKEGQNVTLSCEQNLNHDAMYWYRQDPGQGLRLIYYSQIVNDFQKGDIAEGYSVSREKKESFPLTVTSAQKNPTAFYLCASSIEGGRTDTQYFGPGTRLTVL.

This chain uses TRBV10-1 with TRBJ2-3; no firm D call. Germline V lookup: CDR1 WNHNN, CDR2 SYGVQD (reference sequence). The V and J ends lost 6 bases and 0 bases respectively, with 7 bases between them. This CDR3 contains 13 residues. The DNA for the CDR3 is TGCGCCAGCAGGGGCCCTAGCACAGATACGCAGTATTTT. Its protein product is CASRGPSTDTQYF.

The chain joins TRBV7-6 to TRBJ2-1; D ambiguous. V shed 4 bases and J shed 2 bases, with 12 bases lying between them. This CDR3 is 15 amino acids long. Looked up from germline, CDR1 is SGHVS and CDR2 is FNYEAQ. The CDR3 is CASSSYRSPYNEQFF. In nucleotides, the CDR3 is TGTGCCAGCAGCTCCTATCGGTCGCCCTACAATGAGCAGTTCTTC.